A selection of T cell receptor beta chains follows, all from one sample in a study of OX40 agonist ivuxolimab in advanced cancers. The data were produced by immunoSEQ multiplex PCR, yet TCRdb's version contains in-frame clones alone and is incomplete. The data hold about 26,000 clones, with about 90% observed a single time. The sequenced sample was CD4+ or CD8+ T cells sorted from blood, obtained in a trial of the OX40 agonist ivuxolimab. The receptors come from an adult with an advanced solid tumor such as melanoma, head and neck, liver or kidney cancer. Both conserved end residues are part of each CDR3. A D gene is named only where the DNA matches it firmly. Where a row states a size, it is once, few, many or the class of an expanded clone; other rows omit it.

NA	TRBJ1-6	NA	TRBV21-1	TGTGCCAGCAGCAAAGCCCCCCCCGGACAGGGTTATCCACCCCTCCACTTT	CASSKAPPGQGYPPLHF
NA	TRBJ1-1	NA	TRBV7-6	TGTGCCAGCAGCTTAGCGGGCCAGTGGAACACTGAAGCTTTCTTT	CASSLAGQWNTEAFF
NA	TRBJ2-2	NA	TRBV6-1	TGTGCCAGCAGTGAAGAACCTGGGAAGGGGGAGCTGTTTTTT	CASSEEPGKGELFF
TRBD2	TRBJ2-1	once	TRBV5-1	TGCGCCAGCAGCTTAACGGGAGGGCCTTTCTACAATGAGCAGTTCTTC	CASSLTGGPFYNEQFF
TRBD2	TRBJ2-1	NA	TRBV19	TGTGCCAGTAGCCATGGGACTAGCGGTCCCCCCTTCAATGAGCAGTTCTTC	CASSHGTSGPPFNEQFF
TRBD2	TRBJ2-7	NA	TRBV7-9	TGCGCCAGCAGCCAAGAAACGGGGGGGCCCTACGAGCAGTACTTC	CASSQETGGPYEQYF
TRBD1	TRBJ1-4	NA	TRBV5-1	TGCGCCAGCAGCAGCCGGGACAGCCTTAATGAAAAGCTGTTTTTT	CASSSRDSLNEKLFF
NA	TRBJ1-5	NA	TRBV27	TGTGCCAGCAGTTACGCCCATAATCAGCCCCAGCATTTT	CASSYAHNQPQHF
TRBD1	TRBJ2-7	NA	TRBV4-1	TGCGCCAGCAGCCAAGTCGCGACAGGGGGAGGATACGAGCAGTACTTC	CASSQVATGGGYEQYF
NA	TRBJ1-1	NA	TRBV28	TGTGCCAGCAGTTTAAGGGAGCTGAACACTGAAGCTTTCTTT	CASSLRELNTEAFF
NA	TRBJ2-1	NA	TRBV9	TGTGCCAGCAGCGTAGCGCAGGGATGGTATGAGCAGTTCTTC	CASSVAQGWYEQFF
NA	TRBJ2-7	NA	TRBV5-4	TGTGCCAGCAGCTTGGAGGGACTCCATGACAAGCAGTACTTC	CASSLEGLHDKQYF
NA	TRBJ2-1	NA	TRBV27	TGTGCCAGCAGTTTTGGGTATGGTACAGATGAGCAGTTCTTC	CASSFGYGTDEQFF
TRBD2	TRBJ2-7	NA	TRBV5-4	TGTGCCAGCAGCAGACTAGCGGGCGAGCAGTACTTC	CASSRLAGEQYF
TRBD2	TRBJ2-1	NA	TRBV5-1	TGCGCCAGCAGCTTTGGCGGGGGGTACAATGAGCAGTTCTTC	CASSFGGGYNEQFF
NA	TRBJ1-2	once	TRBV10-3	TGTGCCATCAGTGAGTCAGTAGCAGGTGGCTATGGCTACACCTTC	CAISESVAGGYGYTF
TRBD1	TRBJ1-1	NA	TRBV19	TGTGCCAGTAGTTCCACAGGGGTGGAGACTGAAGCTTTCTTT	CASSSTGVETEAFF
NA	TRBJ1-1	NA	TRBV7-2	TGTGCCAGCAGCTTAGGAAACCCTAACACTGAAGCTTTCTTT	CASSLGNPNTEAFF
TRBD2	TRBJ2-1	NA	TRBV7-3	TGTGCCAGCAGCTCCCGACTAGCGGGAGTAGTTGAGCAGTTCTTC	CASSSRLAGVVEQFF
NA	TRBJ2-3	NA	TRBV28	TGTGCCAGCAATGAGGGAACTAGCACAGATACGCAGTATTTT	CASNEGTSTDTQYF
NA	TRBJ1-5	few	TRBV19	TGTGCCAGTAGTATCGGCAGGCAGCCCCAGCATTTT	CASSIGRQPQHF